Below are 4 T cell receptor beta chains sequenced from a single sample in a study of T cells in women clearing cervical HPV infection. Repertoires were generated with immunoSEQ multiplex PCR, while TCRdb's copy carries only in-frame clones and drops some. Seen in this sample are 35,000 to 45,000 clones; the ten most common clones hold around 5.8%. Material for sequencing was blood buffy coat. The receptors originated from a woman aged 18 to 69 with a cervical HPV16 infection that either progressed to CIN3+ or cleared (not recorded which).

A word on this clone: With the read ending 3 residues before the CDR3 end, the germline J gene is used to fill in that end. The chain has TRBV19 and TRBJ2-1, with D possibly matching TRBD1 (7 bases). Trimming cost V 3 bases and J 4 bases, with 13 bases left between them. CDR1 and CDR2 (germline): LNHDA, SQIVND (reference sequence). This CDR3 contains 15 residues. CDR3 loop: CASSIRGSGYNEQFF. Partial CDR3 DNA: TGTGCCAGTAGTATCAGGGGGAGCGGGTACAATGAG.

Worth noting for this clone: The CDR3 extends 3 residues past the end of the read, so its final part is completed from the germline J gene. This chain connects TRBV5-1 to TRBJ2-5, with 8 bases lining up with TRBD1. Germline V CDR1 and CDR2: SGHRS, YFSETQ. J gave up 4 bases and V 2 bases, and 7 bases lay outside the gene matches. The CDR3 runs to 15 residues. CDR3 amino acids: CASSLGQGTSETQYF. CDR3 bases read: TGCGCCAGCAGCTTAGGACAGGGAACGTCAGAGACC.

CDR3 bases read: TGTGCCAGCAGCTCCTCAGCAGGGGGTTTATACGAG. Its protein is CASSSSAGGLYE. The full CDR3 sequence reads CASSSSAGGLYEQYF. V gene TRBV7-2 combines with J gene TRBJ2-7; 7 bases map to TRBD1. The CDR3 is cut off 3 residues early in the read; its end comes from the germline J gene. Germline CDR1 SGHTA, CDR2 FQGNSA. V was clipped by 4 bases and J by 4 bases; unmatched bases: 10. The CDR3 consists of 15 residues. The full variable domain, rest sourced from reference TRBV7-2 and TRBJ2-7, is GAGVSQSPSNKVTEKGKDVELRCDPISGHTALYWYRQSLGQGLEFLIYFQGNSAPDKSGLPSDRFSAERTGGSVSTLTIQRTQQEDSAVYLCASSSSAGGLYEQYFGPGTRLTVT.

Notes on this clone: With the read ending 3 residues before the CDR3 end, the germline J gene is used to fill in that end. Other DNA sequences in this sample translate to the same CDR3. The chain recombines TRBV5-1 with TRBJ1-1; no firm D call. Germline CDR1 reads SGHRS; CDR2 reads YFSETQ. Deletions cut 0 bases from V and 2 bases from J, with 5 bases between. The CDR3 contains 13 residues. The CDR3 bases that were read are TGCGCCAGCAGCTTGGGAGGTAACACTGAA. This sequence encodes CASSLGGNTE. The entire CDR3 is CASSLGGNTEAFF.